This T cell receptor beta chain is from a study of STAT5B mutations in CD4+ large granular lymphocyte leukemia (dated by TCRdb to the early 2020s). For the wider study: Among the healthy controls, the CDR3 'QG' motif was associated with a particular HLA allele. The study compared the TCRbeta repertoires of patients with CD4+ T-cell large granular lymphocyte leukemia against those of healthy blood donors. Flow cytometry on FACSCanto II or FACSVerse showed that the purified fractions were more than 95% pure among lymphocytes.

Regarding this clone: Which antigen it targets is not known. The record has no base qualities; no much larger clone is one base away.

TCRbeta rearrangements were sequenced from genomic DNA using the immunoSEQ assay at survey resolution. Per the source publication's procedure: In the TCR sequencing data, the lowest productive clonotype frequency that could be detected was 2.59 x 10-5. Only productive TCRbeta rearrangements, meaning sequences that were complete and in-frame, were kept for the analyses. Simpson clonality, calculated in the immunoSEQ Analyzer version 3.0, was used as the measure of sample clonality. Clones were grouped by frequency into very rare, small, medium, large (1-20%) or hyperexpanded (>20%) categories. Generation probabilities were estimated with OLGA 1.2.3, V-gene circos plots were made with VDJtools, specificities were looked up in VDJdb, and CDR3 motifs were identified with GLIPH. What TCRdb holds here is the immuneACCESS table cut down to in-frame rearrangements. Part of the clones is not present; checked against another copy, under half of the missing clones reflect an unresolved V gene, and the others are unexplained. That table supplies the V and J calls and clone size; D and trimming were determined from the DNA. Within this sample are some 30,000 clones, with approximately 74% of them counted one time only. About 0.95% of the sample rests with the top ten.

Overall study results and their limits: Enrichment of TRBV06-family usage was observed among the top patient clones (8/27) relative to healthy controls (2/35). Each patient's main leukemic clonotypes were private, but more than 20% of these clonotypes showed up at low frequency in the non-leukemic repertoires of other patients. The data were not HLA-matched, and the relatively small sample size could explain the higher clonality seen in CD4+ compared with CD8+ T-LGLL. CD4-sorted patient repertoires appeared more clonal than healthy CD4+ repertoires, and this difference persisted after removing the putative leukemic clones.

The healthy controls were 35 or so blood donors, and the buffy coats of these donors were supplied by the Finnish Red Cross blood service. All TCR-sequenced material derived from peripheral blood: patient blood samples and healthy donor buffy coats. Ficoll-Hypaque gradient centrifugation was used to isolate peripheral blood mononuclear cells. For the healthy controls, CD4+ cells were obtained from buffy coats by magnetic purification. The Gentra Puregene Cell and Tissue kit was used to extract genomic DNA, and a Qubit 2.0 fluorometer was used to measure the amount of genomic DNA. Taken from cysteine to phenylalanine, the CDR3 has 16 residues. The CDR3 DNA has 48 bases and is translated from base 1. Trimming accounts for 2 bases at V and 4 bases at J, while the number of junction bases matched to no gene is 7. Taken from the germline V gene, the CDR1 and CDR2 loops are MNHEY and SVGAGI.

The source is a human donor in good health. Sequenced input: CD4+ T cells from blood buffy coats. The sequence joins TRBV6-5 to TRBJ2-3; 9 junctional bases match TRBD1. The DNA sequence is given as TGTGCCAGCAGTTACGCCAGACAGGGGGGGTCAGATACGCAGTATTTT. Its amino acids are CASSYARQGGSDTQYF.